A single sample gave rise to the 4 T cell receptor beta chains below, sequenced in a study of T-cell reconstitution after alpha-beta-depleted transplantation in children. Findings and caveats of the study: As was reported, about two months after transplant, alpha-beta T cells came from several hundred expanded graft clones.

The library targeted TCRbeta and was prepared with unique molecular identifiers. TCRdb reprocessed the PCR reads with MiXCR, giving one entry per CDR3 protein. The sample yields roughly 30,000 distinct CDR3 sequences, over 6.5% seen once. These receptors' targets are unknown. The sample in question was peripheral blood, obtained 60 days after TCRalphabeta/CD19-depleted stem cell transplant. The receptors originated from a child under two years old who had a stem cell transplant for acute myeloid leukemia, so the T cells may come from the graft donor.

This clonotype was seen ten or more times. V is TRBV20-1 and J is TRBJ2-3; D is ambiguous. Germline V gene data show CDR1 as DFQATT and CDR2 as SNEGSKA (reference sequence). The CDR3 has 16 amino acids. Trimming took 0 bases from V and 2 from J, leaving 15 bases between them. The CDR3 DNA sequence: TGCAGTGCTAGAGAGGCGAGTTTTGCTTTCACAGATACGCAGTATTTT. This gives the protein CSAREASFAFTDTQYF.

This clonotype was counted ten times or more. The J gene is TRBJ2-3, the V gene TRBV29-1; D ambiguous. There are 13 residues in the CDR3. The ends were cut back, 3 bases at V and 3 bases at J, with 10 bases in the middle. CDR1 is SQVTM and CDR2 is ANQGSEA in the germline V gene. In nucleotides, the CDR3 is TGCAGCGTTGACCACCGGTTGACAGATACGCAGTATTTT. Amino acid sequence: CSVDHRLTDTQYF.

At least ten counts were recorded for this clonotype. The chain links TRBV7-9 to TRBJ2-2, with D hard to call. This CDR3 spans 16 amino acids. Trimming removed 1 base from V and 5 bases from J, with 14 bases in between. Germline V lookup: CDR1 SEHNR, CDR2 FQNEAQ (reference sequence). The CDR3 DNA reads TGTGCCAGCAGCTTAGAGATGGGCCAATTAACCGGGGAGCTGTTTTTT. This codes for CASSLEMGQLTGELFF.

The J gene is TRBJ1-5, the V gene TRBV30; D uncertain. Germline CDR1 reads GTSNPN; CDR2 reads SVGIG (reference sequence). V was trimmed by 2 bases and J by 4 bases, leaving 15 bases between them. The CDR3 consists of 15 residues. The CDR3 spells CAWSPPYEGNQPQHF. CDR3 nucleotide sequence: TGTGCCTGGAGTCCCCCTTACGAGGGAAATCAGCCCCAGCATTTT.